This passage covers 12 T cell receptor beta chains from one sample sequenced in a study of OX40 agonist ivuxolimab in advanced cancers. Some clones are missing from TCRdb's copy, which holds only in-frame ones; the method was immunoSEQ multiplex PCR. This sample has 40,000 to 50,000 clones, with about 91% found just once. Sequenced here: CD4+ or CD8+ T cells sorted from blood, sampled in a trial of the OX40 agonist ivuxolimab. These receptors were collected from an adult with an advanced solid tumor such as melanoma, head and neck, liver or kidney cancer.

This chain connects TRBV30 to TRBJ2-5; D unclear. The DNA matches TRBJ2-7 better at its end, which makes the J call doubtful. This CDR3 spans 13 amino acids. Germline assignment: CDR1 GTSNPN and CDR2 SVGIG (reference sequence). Here the CDR3 reads CAWEAWSSYEQYF. The CDR3 DNA sequence: TGTGCCTGGGAAGCCTGGAGCTCCTACGAGCAGTACTTC.

The J gene is TRBJ2-1, the V gene TRBV5-1; 11 positions match TRBD2. CDR1 and CDR2 (germline): SGHRS, YFSETQ. After removal of 6 bases from V and 7 bases from J, the junction contained 9 bases not matched to a gene. The CDR3 covers 15 residues. CDR3 sequence: CASTLLAGGQNEQFF. The CDR3 nucleotides are TGCGCCAGCACCCTCCTAGCGGGGGGACAGAATGAGCAGTTCTTC.

The chain combines TRBV5-4 with TRBJ1-1; the D is unclear. Germline CDR1 and CDR2: SGHNT and YYREEE (reference sequence). This CDR3 comprises 11 residues. Trimming took 4 bases from V and 7 from J, leaving 8 bases between them. The CDR3 DNA sequence: TGTGCCAGCAGCCCGGACGTTGAAGCTTTCTTT. Translating it yields CASSPDVEAFF.

V and J are TRBV27 and TRBJ1-1, with 7 bases fitting TRBD1. CDR3 length: 12 amino acids. V trimming: 4 bases; J trimming: 6 bases; junction bases outside the gene matches: 2. The germline gives CDR1 MNHEY, CDR2 SMNVEV (reference sequence). The CDR3 DNA is TGTGCCAGCAGTTACACAGGGGCTGAAGCTTTCTTT. Its protein product is CASSYTGAEAFF.

V and J are TRBV4-2 and TRBJ2-1, with 8 bases aligning to TRBD2. J was trimmed by 3 bases and V by 3 bases; bases with no gene match: 4. The CDR3 is 15 amino acids. Germline V CDR1 and CDR2: LGHNA, YNFKEQ. The CDR3 sequence: CASSHTTSGYNEQFF. The CDR3 bases are TGTGCCAGCAGCCATACAACTAGCGGCTACAATGAGCAGTTCTTC.

The CDR3 is CASSQDGGSGNTIYF. For the CDR3, the DNA is TGCGCCAGCAGCCAAGATGGAGGGTCAGGAAACACCATATATTTT. The chain couples TRBV4-1 to TRBJ1-3; no firm D call. The V end was cut by 0 bases, the J end by 4 bases, with 10 bases between. This CDR3 spans 15 amino acids. Per germline, CDR1 MGHRA and CDR2 YSYEKL.

J is TRBJ2-7 and V is TRBV9; D might be TRBD1 (6 bases). Per germline, CDR1 SGDLS and CDR2 YYNGEE. The V end was cut by 0 bases, the J end by 5 bases, with 18 bases between. CDR3 size: 16 residues. The CDR3 DNA reads TGTGCCAGCAGCGTAGGGTGGGCAGGGGCCCCAAACGAGCAGTACTTC. This gives the protein CASSVGWAGAPNEQYF.

This clone has just one count. This chain uses TRBV5-5 with TRBJ1-2; D is possibly TRBD1 (6 bases). V lost 4 bases and J 8 bases, leaving 12 bases between the germline ends. The CDR3 covers 12 residues. CDR1 is SGHKS, CDR2 YYEKEE, per germline (reference sequence). The CDR3 DNA is TGTGCCAGCAGCGGGCAGGGGAAAGGCTACACCTTC. Translation: CASSGQGKGYTF.

The chain links TRBV7-8 to TRBJ1-6; TRBD1 matches 8 bases. The CDR3 is 16 residues long. J lost 9 bases, V lost 4 bases, and 11 bases had no gene match. CDR1 and CDR2 from the germline V gene are SGHVS and FQNEAQ. CDR3 nucleotides: TGTGCCAGCAGCTCCCCCGGACAGGGCGATTTTTCACCCCTCCACTTT. Amino acid sequence: CASSSPGQGDFSPLHF.

With respect to this clone: At the DNA level, this CDR3 is encoded by other sequences in the same sample as well. The chain carries TRBV9 and TRBJ1-4, with 9 bases lining up with TRBD1. The J segment lost 3 bases and the V segment lost 3 bases, leaving 3 bases of the junction unmatched. There are 15 residues in the CDR3. Germline-derived CDR1 and CDR2 are SGDLS and YYNGEE. The CDR3 sequence: CASSGRQGANEKLFF. CDR3 coding DNA: TGTGCCAGCAGCGGCAGACAGGGGGCTAATGAAAAACTGTTTTTT.

This clone was recorded once. This chain joins TRBV6-1 and TRBJ1-5; 7 bases fit TRBD1. The length of the CDR3 is 16 residues. V shed 3 bases, J shed 7 bases, and the junction held 12 bases outside the gene matches. CDR1 is MNHNS and CDR2 is SASEGT in the germline V gene. In nucleotides, the CDR3 is TGTGCCAGCAGTGACATGGGACAGCTATTACTACAGCCCCAGCATTTT. Residues: CASSDMGQLLLQPQHF.

The V call is TRBV11-1, the J call TRBJ2-2, with 7 nucleotides matching TRBD1. Germline V lookup: CDR1 SGHAT, CDR2 FQDESV (reference sequence). Trimming at V came to 2 bases and at J to 1 base, leaving 4 bases not matched to a gene. The CDR3 totals 16 residues. CDR3 DNA sequence: TGTGCCAGCAGCTTAACCCGGACAGGGAACACCGGGGAGCTGTTTTTT. It specifies CASSLTRTGNTGELFF.